The clone carrying this T cell receptor (beta chain) was observed a few times. The data were obtained in a study of patients and donors after allogeneic stem cell transplantation. TCRdb passed the RT-PCR reads through MiXCR, listing each CDR3 protein once. The sample yields 90,000 to 130,000 distinct CDR3 sequences, 35% seen once. The source is a human donor who was either an allogeneic HSCT recipient or a stem cell or donor lymphocyte infusion donor (not recorded which). It is not recorded whose cells these are; they may come from a transplant donor. Input material: blood, either unsorted or a sorted T cell fraction (not recorded which).

DNA for the CDR3: TGTGCCAGCAGCCCCGCTAGGGGGTCTGGAAACACCATATATTTT. It translates to CASSPARGSGNTIYF. This chain joins TRBV3-1 and TRBJ1-3, with D tentatively TRBD1 (6 bases). CDR1 and CDR2 (germline): LGHDT, YNNKEL (reference sequence). This CDR3 has 15 amino acids. V dropped 4 bases and J dropped 1 base, with 11 bases sitting between them.